One and the same sample provided the 26 T cell receptor beta chains below, sequenced in a study of T-cell memory formation after mild COVID-19. TCRdb called the 5' RACE reads again in MiXCR, with one record for every CDR3 protein. This sample has some 310,000 distinct CDR3 sequences, with less than 25% found just once. Sequencing was carried out using PBMCs or a T cell subset sorted from them (not recorded which). These TCRs come from a man aged 18 to 30 who had mild COVID-19 (a few samples of this study predate the infection). Cell type and time point are not known.

This clonotype was observed once. The V gene is TRBV7-9, the J gene TRBJ1-2; D is unresolved. The CDR3 has 13 residues. CDR1 is SEHNR, CDR2 FQNEAQ, per germline (reference sequence). V lost 1 base and J lost 6, with 9 bases in between. The CDR3: CASSLGHGNGYTF. CDR3 DNA: TGTGCCAGCAGCTTAGGACATGGGAATGGCTACACCTTC.

This rearrangement joins TRBV9 to TRBJ2-7; possibly TRBD1 for D (6 bases). The CDR3 extends over 16 amino acids. Germline V gives CDR1 SGDLS, CDR2 YYNGEE. V was trimmed by 0 bases and J by 5 bases, leaving 18 bases between them. The CDR3 DNA sequence: TGTGCCAGCAGCGTAGAAGAGGGCAGGGGACCCCACGAGCAGTACTTC. As protein: CASSVEEGRGPHEQYF.

This chain joins TRBV7-9 and TRBJ2-7; D perhaps matches TRBD2 (5 bases). CDR1 and CDR2 (germline): SEHNR, FQNEAQ (reference sequence). The CDR3 has 14 residues. Trimming stripped 3 bases from V and 2 bases from J, with 11 bases between. CDR3 nucleotide sequence: TGTGCCAGCAGCTTCGGGGATTTACCCTACGAGCAGTACGTC. It yields the protein CASSFGDLPYEQYV.

The V gene is TRBV5-1, the J gene TRBJ1-2; 8 bases are a match to TRBD1. Germline trimming cut 0 bases from V and 4 bases from J; bases unmatched to any gene: 8. Looked up from germline, CDR1 is SGHRS and CDR2 is YFSETQ. The CDR3 contains 16 residues. The CDR3 protein is CASSLGTGSAVYGYTF. CDR3 bases: TGCGCCAGCAGCTTGGGGACAGGGTCGGCTGTCTATGGCTACACCTTC. Full variable domain (missing parts from reference TRBV5-1 and TRBJ1-2): KAGVTQTPRYLIKTRGQQVTLSCSPISGHRSVSWYQQTPGQGLQFLFEYFSETQRNKGNFPGRFSGRQFSNSRSEMNVSTLELGDSALYLCASSLGTGSAVYGYTFGSGTRLTVV.

This clonotype came up a few times. The gene calls are TRBV5-6 and TRBJ2-7, with a tentative D call TRBD2 (7 bases). The V and J ends lost 2 bases and 0 bases respectively, with 21 bases between them. The CDR3 covers 18 residues. Germline-derived CDR1 and CDR2 are SGHDT and YYEEEE. The CDR3 reads CASSFGDGGPTSSYEQYV. For the CDR3, the DNA is TGTGCCAGCAGCTTTGGGGACGGGGGGCCCACATCCTCCTACGAGCAGTACGTC.

This chain uses TRBV28 with TRBJ2-2; D might be TRBD1 (6 bases). The CDR3 runs to 15 residues. CDR1 MDHEN and CDR2 SYDVKM come from the germline V gene. Trimming removed 4 bases from V and 3 bases from J, with 12 bases in between. The CDR3 region is CASSSQGRYTGELFF. The CDR3 DNA is TGTGCCAGCAGTTCACAGGGTAGATACACCGGGGAGCTGTTTTTT.

This chain joins TRBV15 and TRBJ2-2; 7 bases are a match to TRBD2. The CDR3 length is 16 residues. With 8 bases clipped from V and 3 bases from J, the junction kept 12 bases outside the gene matches. Germline CDR1 is LNHNV and CDR2 is YYDKDF (reference sequence). Written as DNA, the CDR3 is TGTGCCACCCACGCCTGGGGAGGGTTTGACACCGGGGAGCTGTTTTTT. Its translation is CATHAWGGFDTGELFF.

V gene TRBV4-1 combines with J gene TRBJ2-7; D uncertain. Trimming took 1 base from V and 4 from J, leaving 8 bases between them. Germline CDR1 and CDR2: MGHRA and YSYEKL. This CDR3 is 13 amino acids long. The CDR3 spells CASSQVGLYEQYF. As DNA, the CDR3 is TGCGCCAGCAGCCAAGTGGGCCTTTACGAGCAGTACTTC.

The rearrangement joins TRBV7-9 to TRBJ1-2; D call uncertain. The CDR3 loop spans 13 amino acids. V was pared by 1 base and J by 8 bases, with 11 bases between. CDR1 is SEHNR and CDR2 is FQNEAQ in the germline V gene (reference sequence). The CDR3 DNA reads as TGTGCCAGCAGCTTAGGTTGGTCCGGAGGCTACACCTTC. Translating it yields CASSLGWSGGYTF.

The rearrangement uses TRBV5-1 and TRBJ1-2; 7 bases agree with TRBD1. This CDR3 has 17 residues. Germline trimming cut 4 bases from V and 0 bases from J; bases unmatched to any gene: 12. Germline V gives CDR1 SGHRS, CDR2 YFSETQ. The CDR3 bases are TGCGCCAGCAGCAACGACTGGACAGGTCTAGCTAACTATGGCTACACCTTC. Protein product: CASSNDWTGLANYGYTF.

The table lists this clonotype with a few counts. This chain joins TRBV7-2 and TRBJ1-5; TRBD1 matches 7 bases. Unmatched junction bases numbered 4, after V lost 2 bases and J lost 9 bases. Germline CDR1 is SGHTA and CDR2 is FQGNSA. This CDR3 is built from 13 residues. The CDR3 coding sequence is TGTGCCAGCAGCTTATCAGGGGGAGGGCCCCAGCATTTT. Translation gives CASSLSGGGPQHF.

The J gene is TRBJ2-7, the V gene TRBV5-5, with D unresolved. The CDR3 has 15 residues. Per germline, CDR1 SGHKS and CDR2 YYEKEE (reference sequence). V lost 5 bases, J lost 3 bases, and 18 bases lay in between. CDR3 nucleotides: TGTGCCAGCAGTGAAACGGGTGGGTTGGGCTACGAGCAGTACTTC. Its translation is CASSETGGLGYEQYF.

This clonotype occurred a few times. This chain joins TRBV20-1 and TRBJ2-3, with 7 bases lining up with TRBD2. Germline V gene data show CDR1 as DFQATT and CDR2 as SNEGSKA (reference sequence). The CDR3 has 14 residues. V gave up 2 bases and J gave up 8 bases; unmatched junction bases: 10. The CDR3 DNA follows: TGCAGTGCTAGAAGTCGGTCGGGGGGAGTTACGCAGTATTTT. Encoded protein: CSARSRSGGVTQYF.

This clonotype was counted many times. V usage is TRBV29-1 and J usage is TRBJ2-5, with 7 bases matching TRBD1. The CDR3 totals 13 residues. CDR1 and CDR2 from the germline V gene are SQVTM and ANQGSEA. Losses at the gene ends were 6 bases for V and 2 bases for J; bases not matched to a gene: 6. This chain's CDR3 is CSVGQVLQETQYF. For the CDR3, the DNA is TGCAGCGTCGGACAGGTCCTTCAAGAGACCCAGTACTTC.

The chain carries TRBV18 and TRBJ2-3; 8 bases agree with TRBD2. CDR3 size: 15 residues. With V trimmed by 2 bases and J by 6 bases, 7 bases remained unmatched. Germline V CDR1 and CDR2: KGHSH, LQKENI. The CDR3 DNA reads TGTGCCAGCTCACCAGGCAGCCGGGGGGGCGATACGCAGTATTTT. Translating gives CASSPGSRGGDTQYF.

The chain links TRBV9 to TRBJ2-3, with unresolved D. Germline CDR1 is SGDLS and CDR2 is YYNGEE. Trimming cost V 4 bases and J 0 bases, with 12 bases left between them. The CDR3 covers 15 residues. The CDR3: CASSSQSSSTDTQYF. CDR3 coding DNA: TGTGCCAGCAGCTCTCAGAGCTCTAGCACAGATACGCAGTATTTT.

The rearrangement links TRBV4-3 to TRBJ2-1, with D tentatively TRBD2 (6 bases). Trimming left V 0 bases short and J 0 bases short, with 15 bases between. CDR1 is LGHNA and CDR2 is YSLEER in the germline V gene. This CDR3 is built from 18 residues. This CDR3 is CASSQDDVGGSSYNEQFF. As DNA, the CDR3 is TGCGCCAGCAGCCAAGATGATGTGGGAGGAAGCTCCTACAATGAGCAGTTCTTC.

The table lists this clonotype with many counts. V usage is TRBV5-1 and J usage is TRBJ2-7; tentative D call: TRBD2 (5 bases). V was clipped by 4 bases and J by 2 bases, with 19 bases between them. Looked up from germline, CDR1 is SGHRS and CDR2 is YFSETQ. The CDR3 contains 16 residues. CDR3 DNA: TGCGCCAGCAGCCTGACCCCAGCGGAAACCACCTACGAGCAGTACTTC. It is translated as CASSLTPAETTYEQYF.

This clonotype was found a few times. The rearrangement uses TRBV5-1 and TRBJ2-2, with 13 bases lining up with TRBD2. The CDR3 has 17 amino acids. J was trimmed by 3 bases and V by 6 bases; bases with no gene match: 8. The germline CDR1 and CDR2 sequences are SGHRS and YFSETQ. This chain's CDR3 is CASKLLAGGRHTGELFF. For the CDR3, the DNA is TGCGCCAGCAAACTACTAGCGGGGGGGCGACACACCGGGGAGCTGTTTTTT.

This chain connects TRBV6-5 to TRBJ2-7, with D perhaps TRBD1 (5 bases). Germline loops: CDR1 MNHEY, CDR2 SVGAGI. The V end was cut by 0 bases, the J end by 0 bases, with 9 bases between. This CDR3 is 15 amino acids long. CDR3 amino acids: CASSYSGLDSYEQYF. For the CDR3, the DNA is TGTGCCAGCAGTTACTCGGGGCTTGACTCCTACGAGCAGTACTTC.

This clonotype appeared a few times. The CDR3 protein is CASSRRQSNEKLFF. The CDR3 DNA follows: TGTGCCAGCAGCCGCCGACAAAGTAATGAAAAACTGTTTTTT. The chain combines TRBV3-1 with TRBJ1-4; the D is unclear. Germline loops: CDR1 LGHDT, CDR2 YNNKEL (reference sequence). The CDR3 totals 14 residues. V lost 4 bases and J 4 bases, leaving 10 bases between the germline ends.

The chain is built from TRBV4-1 and TRBJ1-1; D ambiguous. CDR3 length: 11 residues. The germline V gene encodes CDR1 MGHRA and CDR2 YSYEKL. V shed 1 base and J shed 5 bases, with 2 bases lying between them. The CDR3, as DNA: TGCGCCAGCAGCCAAGCTACTGAAGCTTTCTTT. Its protein is CASSQATEAFF.

V gene TRBV6-5 combines with J gene TRBJ1-1; 11 bases are shared with TRBD1. The CDR3 spans 14 residues. V was clipped by 2 bases and J by 10 bases; unmatched bases: 6. Looked up from germline, CDR1 is MNHEY and CDR2 is SVGAGI. CDR3: CASSYGQGARGAFF. CDR3 sequence (DNA): TGTGCCAGCAGTTACGGACAGGGGGCGCGGGGAGCTTTCTTT.

CDR3: CASRKDTYEQYV. The CDR3 nucleotides read TGTGCCAGTCGTAAAGACACCTACGAGCAGTACGTC. The rearrangement uses TRBV6-6 and TRBJ2-7; D gene uncertain. The CDR3 length is 12 residues. Deletions cut 9 bases from V and 2 bases from J, with 11 bases between. The germline V gene has CDR1 MNHNY and CDR2 SVGAGI (reference sequence).

The genes are TRBV12-3 or TRBV12-4 and TRBJ1-1; perhaps TRBD1 as D (6 bases). The CDR3 is made up of 14 amino acids. Trimming pared 9 bases from V and 0 bases from J, leaving 14 bases between. DNA for the CDR3: TGTGCCAGAAGTCGGGACATAGTGAACACTGAAGCTTTCTTT. Its protein is CARSRDIVNTEAFF.

This clonotype occurred a few times. Possible read error: a much larger clone is one base away. V is TRBV2 and J is TRBJ2-6; TRBD1 matches 7 bases. After removal of 4 bases from V and 0 bases from J, the junction contained 0 bases not matched to a gene. CDR1 is SNHLY and CDR2 is FYNNEI in the germline V gene. The CDR3 covers 15 residues. CDR3: CASSAGGSGANVLTF. As DNA, the CDR3 is TGTGCCAGCAGTGCAGGGGGCTCTGGGGCCAACGTCCTGACTTTC.